The present T cell receptor (beta chain) was sequenced within a study of CD8 T cells in Susac syndrome (dated by TCRdb to the late 2010s). Some background on the complete study: Repertoire sequencing was used to test whether CD8+ T cell activation and differentiation in Susac syndrome was antigen driven.

In the germline V gene, CDR1 corresponds to SQVTM and CDR2 to ANQGSEA. The CDR3 numbers 13 residues from cysteine through phenylalanine. The sequence is cut down to CDR3 DNA, 39 bases in frame from base 1. V trim: 3 bases; J trim: 5 bases; unmatched bases: 6. RNA was extracted using the RNeasy kit, and roughly 0.5 to 1 microgram was reverse transcribed with random hexamers. The immunoSEQ multiplex PCR assay, which covers 54 Vbeta and 13 Jbeta segments, was used to amplify TCR beta CDR3 regions. To correct PCR amplification bias, a synthetic template baseline was used for both primer optimization and computational correction. From the authors' description of their analysis: Reads were annotated to V, D and J genes according to IMGT and were analyzed with immunoSEQ Analyzer, with only productive sequences retained. Clonality was computed as one minus Shannon entropy normalized by log2 of the number of productive unique sequences. For each patient and control, public and private clones were evaluated among the 100 most prevalent clones. A clone was defined as Susac-specific if it was absent from the healthy and MS cohorts, from around 960 published viral clones and from other ImmuneACCESS disease sequences. Using fastp trimming at Q25 and MiXCR clonotype assembly, TCRdb reanalyzed the public sequencing data and kept in-frame beta chains. When rows share a CDR3 protein, they turn into one entry using the most common DNA and genes. TCRdb's processing, not the authors', yielded these V and J calls. The sample table contains approximately 190,000 distinct CDR3 sequences; only one count was recorded for roughly 92% of them. The leading ten clones occupy roughly 0.096% of the sample.

Results and caveats for the whole study, not just this receptor: The number of individuals in the TCR sequencing and HLA analysis was acknowledged as relatively small.

Peripheral blood CD8+ and CD4+ T cells from healthy donors, Susac syndrome patients and multiple sclerosis patients were profiled using high-throughput TCR beta sequencing. Healthy donors were age- and sex-matched controls. CD8+ TEMRA cells were enriched by FACS, while bulk CD8+ and CD4+ T cells were purified by magnetic negative isolation. Blood was drawn into EDTA tubes, processed within 24 hours, and PBMCs were isolated by density gradient centrifugation. PBMCs intended for TCR sequencing were frozen in liquid nitrogen and were later thawed in a 37 degrees C water bath. The sorted or isolated CD4+, CD8+ and CD8+ TEMRA cells had a purity of 90% or higher. As for this clonotype: Its antigen is unknown. Per-nucleotide qualities are absent, and no much larger clonotype sits a single base away.

This receptor was identified in a human donor in good health. The specimen sequenced was CD4+ T cells from PBMCs. The chain links TRBV29-1 with TRBJ1-1; 7 central bases correspond to TRBD1. The CDR3 reads as follows: CSVEEGARTEAFF. The bases are TGCAGCGTTGAGGAGGGGGCGCGAACTGAAGCTTTCTTT.